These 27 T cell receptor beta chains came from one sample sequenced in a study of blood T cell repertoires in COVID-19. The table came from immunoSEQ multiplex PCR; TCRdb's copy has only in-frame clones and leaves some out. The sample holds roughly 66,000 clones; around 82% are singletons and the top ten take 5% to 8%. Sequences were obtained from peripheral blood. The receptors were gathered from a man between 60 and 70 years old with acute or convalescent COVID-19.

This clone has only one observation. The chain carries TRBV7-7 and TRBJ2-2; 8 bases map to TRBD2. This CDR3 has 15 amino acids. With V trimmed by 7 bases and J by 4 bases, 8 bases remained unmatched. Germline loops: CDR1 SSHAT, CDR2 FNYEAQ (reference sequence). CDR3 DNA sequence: TGTGCCAGCACAGCGGGGGCGTCGGGCACCGGGGAGCTGTTTTTT. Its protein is CASTAGASGTGELFF.

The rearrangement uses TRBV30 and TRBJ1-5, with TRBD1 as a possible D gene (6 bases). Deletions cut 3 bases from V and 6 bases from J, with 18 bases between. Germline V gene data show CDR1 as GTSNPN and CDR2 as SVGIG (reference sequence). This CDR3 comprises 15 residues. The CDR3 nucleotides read TGTGCCTGGAGCTCAACCGGGACAATCTTTCAGCCCCAGCATTTT. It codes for CAWSSTGTIFQPQHF.

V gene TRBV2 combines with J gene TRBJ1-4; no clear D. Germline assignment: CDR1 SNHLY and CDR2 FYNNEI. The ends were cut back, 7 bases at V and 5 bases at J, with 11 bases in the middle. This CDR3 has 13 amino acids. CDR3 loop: CASNGEENEKLFF. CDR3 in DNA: TGTGCCAGCAATGGGGAGGAGAATGAAAAACTGTTTTTT.

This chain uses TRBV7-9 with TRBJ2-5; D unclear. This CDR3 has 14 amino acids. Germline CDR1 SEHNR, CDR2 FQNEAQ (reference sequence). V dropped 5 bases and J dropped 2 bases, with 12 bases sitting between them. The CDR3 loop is CASSLRSLQETQYF. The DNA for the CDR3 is TGTGCCAGCAGCCTCAGATCATTACAAGAGACCCAGTACTTC.

The CDR3 loop is CASSERAGFSGNTIYF. In nucleotides, the CDR3 is TGTGCCAGCAGTGAACGGGCGGGTTTCTCTGGAAACACCATATATTTT. The chain carries TRBV2 and TRBJ1-3; D unresolved. The V end lost 2 bases, the J end lost 0 bases, and 11 bases lay between the germline ends. The germline V gene has CDR1 SNHLY and CDR2 FYNNEI. The length of the CDR3 is 16 residues. Complete variable domain (other parts from reference TRBV2 and TRBJ1-3): EPEVTQTPSHQVTQMGQEVILRCVPISNHLYFYWYRQILGQKVEFLVSFYNNEISEKSEIFDDQFSVERPDGSNFTLKIRSTKLEDSAMYFCASSERAGFSGNTIYFGEGSWLTVV.

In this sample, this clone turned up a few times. The CDR3 sequence is CASSLSISNYGYTF. CDR3 DNA sequence: TGTGCCAGCAGCCTAAGTATATCTAACTATGGCTACACCTTC. The chain uses TRBV7-2 and TRBJ1-2; D gene uncertain. The CDR3 sequence is 14 residues long. The germline gives CDR1 SGHTA, CDR2 FQGNSA. V was cut by 5 bases and J by 0 bases, with 10 bases left in between.

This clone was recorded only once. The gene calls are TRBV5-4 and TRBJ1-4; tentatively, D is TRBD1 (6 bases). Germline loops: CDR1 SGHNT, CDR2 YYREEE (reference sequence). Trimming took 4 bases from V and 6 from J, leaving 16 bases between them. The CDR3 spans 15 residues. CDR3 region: CASSPEGVGDEKLFF. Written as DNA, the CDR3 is TGTGCCAGCAGCCCCGAGGGGGTAGGTGATGAAAAACTGTTTTTT.

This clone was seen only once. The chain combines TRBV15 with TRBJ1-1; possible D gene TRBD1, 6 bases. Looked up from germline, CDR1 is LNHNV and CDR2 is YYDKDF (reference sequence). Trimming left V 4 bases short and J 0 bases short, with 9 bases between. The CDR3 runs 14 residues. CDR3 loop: CATSIEGVNTEAFF. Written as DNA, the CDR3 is TGTGCCACCAGCATCGAGGGGGTGAACACTGAAGCTTTCTTT.

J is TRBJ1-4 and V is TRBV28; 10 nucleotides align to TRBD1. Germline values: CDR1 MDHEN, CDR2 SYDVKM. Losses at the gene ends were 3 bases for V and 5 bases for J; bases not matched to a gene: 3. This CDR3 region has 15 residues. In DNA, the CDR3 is TGTGCCAGCAGTTTGATGGGACAGGGGAATGAAAAACTGTTTTTT. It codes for CASSLMGQGNEKLFF. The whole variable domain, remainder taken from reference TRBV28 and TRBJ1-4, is DVKVTQSSRYLVKRTGEKVFLECVQDMDHENMFWYRQDPGLGLRLIYFSYDVKMKEKGDIPEGYSVSREKKERFSLILESASTNQTSMYLCASSLMGQGNEKLFFGSGTQLSVL.

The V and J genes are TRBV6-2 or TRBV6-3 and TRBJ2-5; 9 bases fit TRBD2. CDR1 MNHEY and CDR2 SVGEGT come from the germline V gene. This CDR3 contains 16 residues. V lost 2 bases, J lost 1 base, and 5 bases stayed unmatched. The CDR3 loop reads CASSYEAGGVQETQYF. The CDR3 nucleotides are TGTGCCAGCAGTTACGAAGCGGGGGGTGTCCAAGAGACCCAGTACTTC.

CDR3 residues: CASSLGQPNTEAFF. The CDR3 nucleotides read TGTGCCAGCAGCTTGGGACAACCTAACACTGAAGCTTTCTTT. This chain connects TRBV7-9 to TRBJ1-1; a weak D match, TRBD1 (6 bases). The CDR3 runs 14 residues. CDR1 SEHNR and CDR2 FQNEAQ come from the germline V gene (reference sequence). The ends were cut back, 3 bases at V and 2 bases at J, with 10 bases in the middle.

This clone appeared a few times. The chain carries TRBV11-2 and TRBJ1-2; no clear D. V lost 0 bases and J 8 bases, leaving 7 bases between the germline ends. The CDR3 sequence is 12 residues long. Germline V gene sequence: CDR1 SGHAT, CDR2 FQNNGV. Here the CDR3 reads CASSLEALGYTF. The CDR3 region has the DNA TGTGCCAGCAGCTTAGAAGCCTTGGGCTACACCTTC.

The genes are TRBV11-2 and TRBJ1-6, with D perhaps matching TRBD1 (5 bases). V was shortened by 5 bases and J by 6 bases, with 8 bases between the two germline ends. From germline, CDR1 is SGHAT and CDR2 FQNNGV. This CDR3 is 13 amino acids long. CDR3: CASSLDSNSPLHF. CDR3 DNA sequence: TGTGCCAGCAGCCTTGACAGTAATTCACCCCTCCACTTT.

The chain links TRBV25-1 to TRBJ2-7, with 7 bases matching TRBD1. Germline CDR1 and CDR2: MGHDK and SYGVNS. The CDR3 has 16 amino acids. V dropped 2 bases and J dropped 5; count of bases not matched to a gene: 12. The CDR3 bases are TGTGCCAGCAGTGAAGCGGAGGCAGGGGGTATCCACGAGCAGTACTTC. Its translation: CASSEAEAGGIHEQYF.

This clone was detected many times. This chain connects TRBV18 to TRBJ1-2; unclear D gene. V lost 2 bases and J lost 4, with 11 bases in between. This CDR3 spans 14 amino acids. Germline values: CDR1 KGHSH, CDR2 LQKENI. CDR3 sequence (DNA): TGTGCCAGCTCACCAACGGGAGGTCTCTATGGCTACACCTTC. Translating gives CASSPTGGLYGYTF.

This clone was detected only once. The CDR3 loop is CASSMGGAGNTIYF. In nucleotides, the CDR3 is TGTGCCAGTAGTATGGGGGGAGCTGGAAACACCATATATTTT. This chain joins TRBV19 and TRBJ1-3; possibly TRBD1 for D (5 bases). Germline V gene lookup returns CDR1 LNHDA and CDR2 SQIVND (reference sequence). CDR3 length: 14 residues. V lost 3 bases, J lost 2 bases, and 8 bases lay in between.

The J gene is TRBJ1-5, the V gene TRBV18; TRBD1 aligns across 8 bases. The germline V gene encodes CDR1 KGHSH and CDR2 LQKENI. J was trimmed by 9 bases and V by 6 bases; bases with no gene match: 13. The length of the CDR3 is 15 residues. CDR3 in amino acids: CASSLGTGHQGPQHF. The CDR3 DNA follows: TGTGCCAGCTCGCTCGGGACAGGCCATCAAGGGCCCCAGCATTTT. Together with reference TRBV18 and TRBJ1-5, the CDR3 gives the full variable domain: NAGVMQNPRHLVRRRGQEARLRCSPMKGHSHVYWYRQLPEEGLKFMVYLQKENIIDESGMPKERFSAEFPKEGPSILRIQQVVRGDSAAYFCASSLGTGHQGPQHFGDGTRLSIL.

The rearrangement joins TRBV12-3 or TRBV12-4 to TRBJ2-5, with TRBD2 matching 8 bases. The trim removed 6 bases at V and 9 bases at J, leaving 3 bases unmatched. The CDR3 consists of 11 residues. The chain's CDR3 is CASSFGGAQYF. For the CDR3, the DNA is TGTGCCAGCAGCTTCGGGGGGGCCCAGTACTTC.

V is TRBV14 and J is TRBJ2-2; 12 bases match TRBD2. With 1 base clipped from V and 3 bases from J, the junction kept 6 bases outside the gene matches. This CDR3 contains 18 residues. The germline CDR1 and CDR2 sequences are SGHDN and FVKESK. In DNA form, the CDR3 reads TGTGCCAGCAGCCAAGTTCCTAGCGGGGGGGGCCACACCGGGGAGCTGTTTTTT. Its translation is CASSQVPSGGGHTGELFF.

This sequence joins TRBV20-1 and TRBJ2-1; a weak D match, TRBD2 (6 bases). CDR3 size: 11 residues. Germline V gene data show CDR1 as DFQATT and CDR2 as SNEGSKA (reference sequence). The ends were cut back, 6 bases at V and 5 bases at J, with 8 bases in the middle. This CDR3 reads CSATGDNEQFF. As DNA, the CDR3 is TGCAGTGCCACGGGAGACAATGAGCAGTTCTTC.

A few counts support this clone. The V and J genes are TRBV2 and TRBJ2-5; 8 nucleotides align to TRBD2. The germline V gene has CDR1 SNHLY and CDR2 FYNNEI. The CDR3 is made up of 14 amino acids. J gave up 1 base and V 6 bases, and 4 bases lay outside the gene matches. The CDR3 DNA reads TGTGCCAGCAGCGGACTAGCAATCCAAGAGACCCAGTACTTC. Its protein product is CASSGLAIQETQYF.

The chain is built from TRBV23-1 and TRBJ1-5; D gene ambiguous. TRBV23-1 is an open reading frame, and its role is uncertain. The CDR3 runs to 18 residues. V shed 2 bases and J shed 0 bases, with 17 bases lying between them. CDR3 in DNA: TGCGCCAGCAGTCAAGGAGTGAGTCCACTGTGTAGCAATCAGCCCCAGCATTTT. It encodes CASSQGVSPLCSNQPQHF.

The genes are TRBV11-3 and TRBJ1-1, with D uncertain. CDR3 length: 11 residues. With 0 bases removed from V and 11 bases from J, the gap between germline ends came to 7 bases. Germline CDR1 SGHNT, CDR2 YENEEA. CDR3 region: CASSLDRGAFF. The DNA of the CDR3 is TGTGCCAGCAGCTTAGATCGGGGTGCTTTCTTT.

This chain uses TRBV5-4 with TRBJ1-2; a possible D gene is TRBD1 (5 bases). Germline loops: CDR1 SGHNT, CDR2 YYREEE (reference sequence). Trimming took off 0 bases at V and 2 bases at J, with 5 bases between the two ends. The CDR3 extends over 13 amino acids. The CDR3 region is CASSLGQNYGYTF. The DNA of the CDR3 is TGTGCCAGCAGCTTGGGACAGAACTATGGCTACACCTTC.

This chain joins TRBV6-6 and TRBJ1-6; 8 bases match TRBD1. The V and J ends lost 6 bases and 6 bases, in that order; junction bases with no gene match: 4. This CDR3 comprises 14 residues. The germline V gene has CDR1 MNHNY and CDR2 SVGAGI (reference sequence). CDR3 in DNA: TGTGCCAGCAGGCTGACAGGGGTTAATTCACCCCTCCACTTT. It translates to CASRLTGVNSPLHF.

CDR3 bases: TGCGCCAGCAGCTTTGGAGACTTAAATTCACCCCTCCACTTT. This codes for CASSFGDLNSPLHF. The V call is TRBV5-1, the J call TRBJ1-6; the D is unclear. The CDR3 is 14 residues long. Looked up from germline, CDR1 is SGHRS and CDR2 is YFSETQ. Trimming stripped 2 bases from V and 7 bases from J, with 10 bases between.

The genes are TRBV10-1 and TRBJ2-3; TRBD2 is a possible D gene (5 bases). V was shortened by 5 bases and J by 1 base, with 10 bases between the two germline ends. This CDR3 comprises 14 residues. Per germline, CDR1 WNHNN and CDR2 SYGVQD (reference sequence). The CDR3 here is CASSLDFGTDTQYF. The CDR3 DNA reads TGCGCCAGCAGTCTGGACTTCGGCACAGATACGCAGTATTTT.